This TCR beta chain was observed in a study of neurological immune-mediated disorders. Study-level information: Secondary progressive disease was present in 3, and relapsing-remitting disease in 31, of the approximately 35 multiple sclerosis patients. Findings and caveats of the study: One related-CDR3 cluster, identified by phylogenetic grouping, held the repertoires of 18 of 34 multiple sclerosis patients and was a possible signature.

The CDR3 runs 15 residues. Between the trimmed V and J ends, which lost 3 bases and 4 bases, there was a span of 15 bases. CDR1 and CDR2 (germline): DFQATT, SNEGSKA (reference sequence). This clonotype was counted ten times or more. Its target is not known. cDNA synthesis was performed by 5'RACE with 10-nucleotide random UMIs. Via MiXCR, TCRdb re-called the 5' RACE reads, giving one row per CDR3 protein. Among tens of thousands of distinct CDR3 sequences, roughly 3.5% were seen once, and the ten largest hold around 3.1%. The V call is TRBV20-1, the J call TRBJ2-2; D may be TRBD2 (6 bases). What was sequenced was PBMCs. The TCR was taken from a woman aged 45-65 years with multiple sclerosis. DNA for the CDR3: TGCAGTGCTAGTCCCCAAGGGACTGGCACCGGGGAGCTGTTTTTT. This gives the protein CSASPQGTGTGELFF.